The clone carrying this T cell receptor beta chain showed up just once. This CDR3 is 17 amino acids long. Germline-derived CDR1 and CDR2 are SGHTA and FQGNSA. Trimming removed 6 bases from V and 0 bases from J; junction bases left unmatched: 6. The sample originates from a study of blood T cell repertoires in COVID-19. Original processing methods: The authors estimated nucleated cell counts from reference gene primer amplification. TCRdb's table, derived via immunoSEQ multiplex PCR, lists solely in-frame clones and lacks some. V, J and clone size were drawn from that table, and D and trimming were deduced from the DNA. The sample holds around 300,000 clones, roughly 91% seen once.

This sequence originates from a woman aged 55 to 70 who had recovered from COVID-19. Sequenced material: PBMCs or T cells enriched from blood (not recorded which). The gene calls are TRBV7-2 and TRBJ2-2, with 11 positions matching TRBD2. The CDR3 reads CASRAGTSGPNTGELFF. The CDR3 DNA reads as TGTGCCAGCAGGGCCGGGACTAGCGGACCGAACACCGGGGAGCTGTTTTTT.